This TCR beta chain was identified in a study of blood T cell repertoires in COVID-19. On the study more broadly: COVID-19 samples from acute and convalescent phases originated in the United States, Italy and Spain. In each case, the material was cDNA or gDNA derived from T cells, B-cell-depleted T cells, or PBMCs.

Generated by immunoSEQ multiplex PCR, the TCRdb table keeps only in-frame clones and is missing some. The data hold 200,000 to 300,000 clones, with over 75% observed a single time. The CDR3 is 14 residues long. V was pared by 3 bases and J by 2 bases, with 10 bases between. Looked up from germline, CDR1 is SGHTA and CDR2 is FQGNSA. Sequencing was done on a sample of peripheral blood. This chain links TRBV7-2 with TRBJ1-1, with D perhaps matching TRBD1 (6 bases). The origin of this receptor is a human donor in a cohort sampled during active COVID-19. DNA of the CDR3: TGTGCCAGCAGCTTTAACAGGGATAACACTGAAGCTTTCTTT. It encodes CASSFNRDNTEAFF.